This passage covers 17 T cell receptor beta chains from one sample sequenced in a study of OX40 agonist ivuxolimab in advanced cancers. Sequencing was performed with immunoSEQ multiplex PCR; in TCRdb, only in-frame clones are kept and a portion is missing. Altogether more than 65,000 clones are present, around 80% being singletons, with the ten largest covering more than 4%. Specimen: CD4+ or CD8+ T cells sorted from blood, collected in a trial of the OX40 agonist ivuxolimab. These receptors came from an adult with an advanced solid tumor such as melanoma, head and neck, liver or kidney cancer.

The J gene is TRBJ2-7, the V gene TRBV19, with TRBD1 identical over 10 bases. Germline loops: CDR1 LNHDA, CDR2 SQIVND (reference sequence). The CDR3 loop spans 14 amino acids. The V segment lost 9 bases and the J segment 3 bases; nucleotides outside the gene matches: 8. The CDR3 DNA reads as TGTGCCAGCACCCCGGGACAGGGGTTCTACGAGCAGTACTTC. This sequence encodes CASTPGQGFYEQYF.

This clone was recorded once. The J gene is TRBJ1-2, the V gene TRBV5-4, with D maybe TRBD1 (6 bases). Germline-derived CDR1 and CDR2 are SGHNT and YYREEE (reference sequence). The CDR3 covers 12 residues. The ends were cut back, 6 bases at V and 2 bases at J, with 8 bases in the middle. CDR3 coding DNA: TGTGCCAGCAACGGACAGAACTATGGCTACACCTTC. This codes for CASNGQNYGYTF. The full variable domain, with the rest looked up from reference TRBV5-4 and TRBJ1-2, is ETGVTQSPTHLIKTRGQQVTLRCSSQSGHNTVSWYQQALGQGPQFIFQYYREEENGRGNFPPRFSGLQFPNYSSELNVNALELDDSALYLCASNGQNYGYTFGSGTRLTVV.

CDR3 nucleotides: TGTGCCAGCAGTGAGGTGGCGGGGGGAGAGACCCAGTACTTC. Translated, it gives CASSEVAGGETQYF. V and J are TRBV6-4 and TRBJ2-5, with TRBD2 identical over 8 bases. The CDR3 totals 14 residues. Germline assignment: CDR1 MRHNA and CDR2 SNTAGT. V trimming: 3 bases; J trimming: 4 bases; junction bases outside the gene matches: 4.

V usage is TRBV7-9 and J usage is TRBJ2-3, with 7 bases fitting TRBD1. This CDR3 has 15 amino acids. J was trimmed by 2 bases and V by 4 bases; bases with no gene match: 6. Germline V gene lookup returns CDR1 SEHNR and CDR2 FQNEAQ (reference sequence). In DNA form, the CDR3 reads TGTGCCAGCAGCTCTTGGGACAGAAACACAGATACGCAGTATTTT. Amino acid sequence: CASSSWDRNTDTQYF.

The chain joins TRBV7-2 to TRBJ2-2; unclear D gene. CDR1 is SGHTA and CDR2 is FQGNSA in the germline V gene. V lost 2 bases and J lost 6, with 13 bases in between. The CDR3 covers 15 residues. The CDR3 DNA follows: TGTGCCAGCAGCTTAATTGTGGACCGCGCCGGGGAGCTGTTTTTT. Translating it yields CASSLIVDRAGELFF.

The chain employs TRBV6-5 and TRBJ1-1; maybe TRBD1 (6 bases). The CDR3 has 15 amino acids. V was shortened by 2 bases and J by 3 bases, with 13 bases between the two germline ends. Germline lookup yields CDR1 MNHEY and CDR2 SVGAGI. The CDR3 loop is CASSYAGVGYTEAFF. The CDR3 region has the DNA TGTGCCAGCAGTTACGCAGGGGTTGGTTACACTGAAGCTTTCTTT.

The CDR3 bases are TGTGCCAGCAGTTTCCTCGGACAGGATGCTAACAATGAGCAGTTCTTC. It codes for CASSFLGQDANNEQFF. The chain recombines TRBV27 with TRBJ2-1; TRBD1 matches 7 bases. Trimming took 3 bases from V and 5 from J; bases not matched to a gene: 10. Germline assignment: CDR1 MNHEY and CDR2 SMNVEV (reference sequence). This CDR3 has 16 amino acids.

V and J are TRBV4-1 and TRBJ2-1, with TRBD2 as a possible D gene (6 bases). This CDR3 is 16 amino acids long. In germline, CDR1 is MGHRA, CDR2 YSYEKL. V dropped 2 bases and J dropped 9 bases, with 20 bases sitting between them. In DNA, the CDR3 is TGCGCCAGCAGCCAAACTCTAGCCCCTAAGGAGGGTGAGCAGTTCTTC. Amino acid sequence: CASSQTLAPKEGEQFF.

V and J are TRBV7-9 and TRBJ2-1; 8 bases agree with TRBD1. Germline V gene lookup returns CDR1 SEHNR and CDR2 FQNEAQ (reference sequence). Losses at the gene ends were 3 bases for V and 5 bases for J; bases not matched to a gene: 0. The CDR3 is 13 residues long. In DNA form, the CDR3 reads TGTGCCAGCAGCTTGGGACAGGACAATGAGCAGTTCTTC. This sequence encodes CASSLGQDNEQFF.

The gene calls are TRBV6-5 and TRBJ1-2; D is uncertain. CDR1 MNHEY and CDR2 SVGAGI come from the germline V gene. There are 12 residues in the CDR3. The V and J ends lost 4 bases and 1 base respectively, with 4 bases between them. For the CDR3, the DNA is TGTGCCAGCAGTTGGAGTAACTATGGCTACACCTTC. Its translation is CASSWSNYGYTF.

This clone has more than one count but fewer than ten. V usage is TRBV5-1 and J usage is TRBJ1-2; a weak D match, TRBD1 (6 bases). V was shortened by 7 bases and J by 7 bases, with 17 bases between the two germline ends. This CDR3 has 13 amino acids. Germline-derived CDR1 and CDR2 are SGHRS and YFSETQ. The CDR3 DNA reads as TGCGCCAGCGCTGGGGACATTACGGCTGGCTACACCTTC. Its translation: CASAGDITAGYTF.

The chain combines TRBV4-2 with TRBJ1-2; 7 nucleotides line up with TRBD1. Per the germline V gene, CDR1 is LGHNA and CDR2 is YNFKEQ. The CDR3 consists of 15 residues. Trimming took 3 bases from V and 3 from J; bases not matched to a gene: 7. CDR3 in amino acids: CASSHTGAGYYGYTF. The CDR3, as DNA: TGTGCCAGCAGCCATACAGGGGCCGGATACTATGGCTACACCTTC.

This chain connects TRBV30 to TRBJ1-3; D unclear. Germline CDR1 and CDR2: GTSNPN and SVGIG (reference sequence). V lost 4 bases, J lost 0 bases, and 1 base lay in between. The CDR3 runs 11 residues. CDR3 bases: TGTGCCTGGAACTCTGGAAACACCATATATTTT. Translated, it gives CAWNSGNTIYF.

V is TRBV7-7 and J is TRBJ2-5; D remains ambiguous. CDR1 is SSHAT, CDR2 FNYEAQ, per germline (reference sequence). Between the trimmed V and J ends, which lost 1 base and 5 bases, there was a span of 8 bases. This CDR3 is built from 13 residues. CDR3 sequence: CASSLGRDETQYF. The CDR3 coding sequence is TGTGCCAGCAGCTTAGGGAGAGACGAGACCCAGTACTTC.

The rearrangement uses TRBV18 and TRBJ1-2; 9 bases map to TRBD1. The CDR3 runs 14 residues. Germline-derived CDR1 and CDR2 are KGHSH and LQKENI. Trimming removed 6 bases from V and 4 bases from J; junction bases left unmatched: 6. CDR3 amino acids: CASSQDRGFYGYTF. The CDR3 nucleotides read TGTGCCAGCTCTCAGGACAGGGGATTCTATGGCTACACCTTC.

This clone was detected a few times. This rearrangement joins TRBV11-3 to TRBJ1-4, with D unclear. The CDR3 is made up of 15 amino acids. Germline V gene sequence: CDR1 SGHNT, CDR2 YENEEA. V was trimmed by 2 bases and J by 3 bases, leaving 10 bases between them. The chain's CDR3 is CASSLRVKPNEKLFF. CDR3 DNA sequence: TGTGCCAGCAGCTTACGAGTAAAGCCTAATGAAAAACTGTTTTTT.

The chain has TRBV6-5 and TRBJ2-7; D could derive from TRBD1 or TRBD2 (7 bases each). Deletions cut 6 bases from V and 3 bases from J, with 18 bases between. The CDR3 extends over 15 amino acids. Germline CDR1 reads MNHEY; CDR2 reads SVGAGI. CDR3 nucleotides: TGTGCCAGCAGCTACGCTGGGGGGGACAGCTACGAGCAGTACTTC. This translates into CASSYAGGDSYEQYF.